This TCR beta chain was observed in a study of T-cell reconstitution after alpha-beta-depleted transplantation in children (dated by TCRdb to 2016 to 2017). For the study in its entirety: Using TCR repertoire profiling, the study followed T-cell immune reconstitution in a quantitative way in children after TCRalphabeta/CD19-depleted allogeneic hematopoietic cell transplantation.

Study-level results and caveats: The apparently early recovery of alphabetaT-cell counts about two months after transplant reportedly depended on only several hundred rapidly expanded clones that came from non-depleted graft cells. Over subsequent months, a decline in hyperexpanded clone frequencies was noted, and after one year, T-cell counts and TCRbeta diversity were mostly ascribed to newly produced T cells. In some patients, the high TCRbeta diversity seen at day 60 was put down to recipient T cells and intrathymic progenitors that had survived conditioning.

From a lookup of the germline V gene, CDR1 and CDR2 are MGHDK and SYGVNS. The CDR3 measures 16 amino acids from cysteine to phenylalanine. Only the CDR3 DNA stays, 48 bases, in frame from base 1. Cut back by 0 bases and 2 bases, the V and J ends lie 14 bases apart. At least ten counts were recorded for this clonotype. No antigen is known for it. Base-call qualities are not available, and no considerably larger clone is one nucleotide away. This specimen's treatment or condition label, per the study, means: allogeneic hematopoietic cell transplantation with graft depleted of TCRalphabeta T cells and CD19 B cells. The children who served as transplant recipients had been given grafts of TCRalphabeta/CD19-depleted allogeneic hematopoietic cells. The library came from PCR. Sequencing relied on an Illumina HiSeq 2500. Molecular barcoding was employed in the preparation of TCR libraries, with unique molecular identifiers being used to normalize TCRbeta repertoire quantification. TCRdb handled the public reads itself, with Q25 trimming in fastp and clone calling in MiXCR, and kept productive beta chains. Under each unique CDR3 protein, matching rows form one entry showing the most common genes and DNA. The sample yields 150,000 to 250,000 distinct CDR3 sequences; 5% to 7.5% were counted once. Approximately 4.1% of the sample lies in the top ten.

The rearrangement joined TRBV25-1 to TRBJ2-7; no D gene call is confident. The material sequenced was PBMCs, taken before TCRalphabeta/CD19-depleted stem cell transplant. The TCR comes from a girl younger than two with combined immunodeficiency, due to receive a stem cell transplant. The nucleotide sequence is given as TGTGCCAGCAGTGAATATTACGCGGTGGGGACCTACGAGCAGTACTTC. Translated, this is CASSEYYAVGTYEQYF.